The entry below describes one TCR beta chain. The V segment lost 3 bases and the J segment 14 bases; nucleotides outside the gene matches: 17. Looked up from germline, CDR1 is KGHDR and CDR2 is SFDVKD. The CDR3 loop spans 15 amino acids. The record originates from a study of T-cell reconstitution after alpha-beta-depleted transplantation in children. Preparation of the TCRbeta library used unique molecular identifiers. TCRdb used MiXCR to reprocess the PCR reads, holding one entry per CDR3 protein. The table shows 250,000 to 300,000 distinct CDR3 sequences, with 9.5% to 10% occurring only once. The sequence came from a human donor who donated a stem cell graft to a child with SCID. The gene calls are TRBV24-1 and TRBJ2-5, with 7 bases lining up with TRBD1. Sequencing used PBMCs from the stem cell graft donor, obtained from the stem cell graft. CDR3 nucleotide sequence: TGTGCCACCAGTGATAAGACAGGGCCTAGGGAGCGGTTCTACTTC. This translates into CATSDKTGPRERFYF.